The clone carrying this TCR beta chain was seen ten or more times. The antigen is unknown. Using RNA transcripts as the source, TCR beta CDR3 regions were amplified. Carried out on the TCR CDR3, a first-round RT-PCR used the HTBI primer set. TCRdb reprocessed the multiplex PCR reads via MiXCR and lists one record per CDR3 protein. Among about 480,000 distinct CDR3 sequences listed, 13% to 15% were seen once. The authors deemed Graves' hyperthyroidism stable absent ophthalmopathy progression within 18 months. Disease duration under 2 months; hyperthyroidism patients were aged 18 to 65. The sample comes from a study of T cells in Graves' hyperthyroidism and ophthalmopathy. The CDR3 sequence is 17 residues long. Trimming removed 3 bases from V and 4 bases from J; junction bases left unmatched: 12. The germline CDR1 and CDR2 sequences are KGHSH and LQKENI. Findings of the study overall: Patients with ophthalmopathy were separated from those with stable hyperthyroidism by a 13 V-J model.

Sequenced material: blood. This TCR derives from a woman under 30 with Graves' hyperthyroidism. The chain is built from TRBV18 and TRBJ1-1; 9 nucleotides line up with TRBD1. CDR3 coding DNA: TGTGCCAGCTCACCGGGACAGGGAGGTAGGAAGGGCACTGAAGCTTTCTTT. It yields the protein CASSPGQGGRKGTEAFF.